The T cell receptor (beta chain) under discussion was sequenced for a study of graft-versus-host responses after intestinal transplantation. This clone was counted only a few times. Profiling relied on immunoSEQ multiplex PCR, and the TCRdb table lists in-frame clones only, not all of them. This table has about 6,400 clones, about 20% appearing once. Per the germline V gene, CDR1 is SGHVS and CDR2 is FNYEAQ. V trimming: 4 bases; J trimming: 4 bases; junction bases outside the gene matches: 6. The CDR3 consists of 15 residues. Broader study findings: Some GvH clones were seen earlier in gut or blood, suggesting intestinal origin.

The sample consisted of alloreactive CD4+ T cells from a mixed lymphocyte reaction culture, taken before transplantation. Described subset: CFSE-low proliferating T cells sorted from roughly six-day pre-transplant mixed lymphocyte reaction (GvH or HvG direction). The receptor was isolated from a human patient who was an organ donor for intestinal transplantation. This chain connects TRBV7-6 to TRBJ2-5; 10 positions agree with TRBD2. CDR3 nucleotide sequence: TGTGCCAGCAGCTCGAAGCGGGGGGGCGGAGAGACCCAGTACTTC. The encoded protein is CASSSKRGGGETQYF.